The 9 T cell receptor beta chains given below trace back to one sample, sequenced in a study of T cells in tuberculosis. Cells were sorted from thawed PBMC rested overnight and stained with GMM-loaded CD1B tetramer, viability dye and anti-CD3. The CD1B tetramers carried C32 glucose monomycolate purified from Rhodococcus equi. Sequenced by immunoSEQ multiplex PCR; TCRdb stores in-frame clones only, minus some. The sample includes about 88,000 clones, roughly 91% of them seen just once. Material for sequencing was CD1b-GMM tetramer-negative cells sorted from PBMCs. All receptors derive from an adult woman with latent tuberculosis.

The chain couples TRBV2 to TRBJ2-7, with 7 bases fitting TRBD2. CDR3 size: 15 residues. Per the germline V gene, CDR1 is SNHLY and CDR2 is FYNNEI. After removal of 8 bases from V and 3 bases from J, the junction contained 13 bases not matched to a gene. CDR3 coding DNA: TGTGCCAGCGTTAACGAGCGGGGTTACTTCTACGAGCAGTACGTC. This encodes CASVNERGYFYEQYV.

V gene TRBV5-4 combines with J gene TRBJ1-1, with 8 bases matching TRBD1. Germline-derived CDR1 and CDR2 are SGHNT and YYREEE (reference sequence). The CDR3 consists of 14 residues. V lost 4 bases to trimming and J lost 5 bases; unmatched junction nucleotides: 7. In DNA, the CDR3 is TGTGCCAGCAGCGGCCCACGGACAGGGACTGAAGCTTTCTTT. This gives the protein CASSGPRTGTEAFF.

The gene calls are TRBV5-1 and TRBJ2-3; 9 positions match TRBD2. The length of the CDR3 is 16 residues. Per the germline V gene, CDR1 is SGHRS and CDR2 is YFSETQ. The V gene end was trimmed by 6 bases and the J gene end by 2 bases; junction bases not matched to a gene: 10. The CDR3 here is CASTYQRGAATDTQYF. The CDR3 region has the DNA TGCGCCAGCACCTACCAGCGGGGGGCAGCCACAGATACGCAGTATTTT. The full variable domain, in which reference TRBV5-1 and TRBJ2-3 provide the parts outside the CDR3, is KAGVTQTPRYLIKTRGQQVTLSCSPISGHRSVSWYQQTPGQGLQFLFEYFSETQRNKGNFPGRFSGRQFSNSRSEMNVSTLELGDSALYLCASTYQRGAATDTQYFGPGTRLTVL.

The chain couples TRBV9 to TRBJ1-1; weak D call: TRBD1 (6 bases). Germline-derived CDR1 and CDR2 are SGDLS and YYNGEE. CDR3 length: 14 residues. Trimming took 0 bases from V and 11 from J, leaving 17 bases between them. The CDR3 region is CASSVAWQSGDAFF. Written as DNA, the CDR3 is TGTGCCAGCAGCGTAGCTTGGCAGTCAGGGGACGCTTTCTTT.

The chain carries TRBV7-8 and TRBJ2-5, with 8 bases fitting TRBD1. The CDR3 covers 16 residues. Germline values: CDR1 SGHVS, CDR2 FQNEAQ. Trimming took 1 base from V and 2 from J; bases not matched to a gene: 6. Here the CDR3 DNA reads TGTGCCAGCAGCTTAGGGGGGACAGGACCTCAAGAGACCCAGTACTTC. It translates to CASSLGGTGPQETQYF.

The J gene is TRBJ1-4, the V gene TRBV5-1; 7 bases map to TRBD1. V trimming: 1 base; J trimming: 0 bases; junction bases outside the gene matches: 3. Germline V gene sequence: CDR1 SGHRS, CDR2 YFSETQ. The CDR3 length is 16 residues. This chain's CDR3 is CASSLFTGATNEKLFF. The CDR3, as DNA: TGCGCCAGCAGCTTGTTCACAGGGGCAACTAATGAAAAACTGTTTTTT.

This clone has just one count. The chain couples TRBV11-1 to TRBJ2-2; no definite D call. The length of the CDR3 is 13 residues. Germline assignment: CDR1 SGHAT and CDR2 FQDESV (reference sequence). Trimming removed 2 bases from V and 2 bases from J, with 3 bases in between. Here the CDR3 DNA reads TGTGCCAGCAGCTTACTCAACACCGGGGAGCTGTTTTTT. Amino acids: CASSLLNTGELFF.

This chain uses TRBV2 with TRBJ2-3, with D possibly being TRBD2 (7 bases). The V gene lost 4 bases and the J gene lost 2 bases, with 19 bases spanning the gap. CDR3 length: 17 residues. Germline-derived CDR1 and CDR2 are SNHLY and FYNNEI. In DNA, the CDR3 is TGTGCCAGCAGTGGAGTTGGGCGGGGGCCCTTCACAGATACGCAGTATTTT. The encoded protein is CASSGVGRGPFTDTQYF. Full variable domain (rest looked up from reference TRBV2 and TRBJ2-3): EPEVTQTPSHQVTQMGQEVILRCVPISNHLYFYWYRQILGQKVEFLVSFYNNEISEKSEIFDDQFSVERPDGSNFTLKIRSTKLEDSAMYFCASSGVGRGPFTDTQYFGPGTRLTVL.

The rearrangement joins TRBV2 to TRBJ2-5, with 10 bases matching TRBD2. The CDR3 covers 14 residues. V was clipped by 4 bases and J by 4 bases; unmatched bases: 3. Germline CDR1 is SNHLY and CDR2 is FYNNEI. The CDR3 reads CASSGAGGRETQYF. CDR3 DNA sequence: TGTGCCAGCAGTGGAGCGGGGGGGCGAGAGACCCAGTACTTC.